The TCR beta chain under discussion was sequenced for a study of shared clonotypes between healthy human individuals. V lost 1 base and J lost 5; bases outside the gene matches: 12. This CDR3 has 18 amino acids. CDR1 is SGHAT and CDR2 is FQNNGV in the germline V gene. Sequenced by immunoSEQ multiplex PCR; TCRdb stores in-frame clones only, minus some. In the table there are about 1.5 million clones, under 99% of which are singletons. The receptor was derived from a man under 40 in good health. The V call is TRBV11-2, the J call TRBJ2-5, with 11 nucleotides matching TRBD2. Sequenced input: naive CD4+ T cells sorted from blood. Subset specified: CD45RA+ positively selected. CDR3 protein: CASSLVPLLAGAFETQYF. The CDR3 coding sequence is TGTGCCAGCAGCTTAGTCCCACTACTAGCGGGAGCATTTGAGACCCAGTACTTC.